This T cell receptor (beta chain) was identified in a study of T cell repertoires in cytomegalovirus infection. In the study overall: TCR beta signatures that were public indicated CMV infection and matching HLA type.

The junction had 5 bases not matched to a gene; V was cut back by 3 bases and J by 2 bases. This CDR3 region has 17 residues. Germline V gene sequence: CDR1 SGHTA, CDR2 FQGNSA. TCRdb itself ran the reads through MiXCR, one entry per CDR3 protein. The sample consists of about 320,000 distinct CDR3 sequences, more than 8% of them appearing once. Study findings and constraints: The ex vivo response showed dominance by HLA-C-restricted CMV-specific TCR beta clonotypes. Cumulative frequency of public TCR beta families picked out carriers of CMV plus the relevant HLA.

This clonotype was seen a handful of times. As yet, its antigen is unknown. The chain uses TRBV7-2 and TRBJ2-5; 14 bases line up with TRBD2. The clonotype comes from a human donor in good health (CMV status not recorded). Some clones in this sample may be carry-over from other donors' samples. Sequencing was carried out using PBMCs. CDR3 nucleotides: TGTGCCAGCAGCTTTGTTGGGACTAGCGGGAGACAAGAGACCCAGTACTTC. Translating gives CASSFVGTSGRQETQYF.